A selection of T cell receptor beta chains follows, all from one sample in a study of T cells in Graves' hyperthyroidism and ophthalmopathy. From the multiplex PCR reads, TCRdb called clonotypes with MiXCR, one entry per CDR3 protein. The repertoire consists of roughly 98,000 distinct CDR3 sequences, with 35% to 45% occurring once and the leading ten covering 9.5% to 13%. Input material: peripheral blood or thyroid tissue (not recorded which). The receptors derive from a woman between 25 and 40 years old with Graves' hyperthyroidism. CDR3s include the opening cysteine and the closing phenylalanine or tryptophan. D genes are given only for firm matches. Clone size appears in some rows only: once, few, many, or a class for an expanded clone.

v_call,clone_size,d_call,j_call,cdr3_nt,cdr3_aa
TRBV20-1,.,.,TRBJ2-1,TGCAGTGCTAGATGGGTGGGATTCGACAATGAGCAGTTCTTC,CSARWVGFDNEQFF
TRBV7-2,medium-sized,.,TRBJ1-5,TGTGCCAGCAGCTCGTACCACAATCAGCCCCAGCATTTT,CASSSYHNQPQHF
TRBV2,many,.,TRBJ2-3,TGTGCCAGCAAGACTCCCAGGGGAGGGAGCACAGATACGCAGTATTTT,CASKTPRGGSTDTQYF
TRBV28,.,.,TRBJ1-5,TGTGCCAGCAGTTTTGAAACAGGGCCCGATCAGCCCCAGCATTTT,CASSFETGPDQPQHF
TRBV12-3/TRBV12-4,many,.,TRBJ1-1,TGTGCCAGCAGTTTCTGGCAGAACACTGAAGCTTTCTTT,CASSFWQNTEAFF
TRBV7-8,many,TRBD1,TRBJ2-5,TGTGCCAGCAGACCGGACAGGAATGGGCAGGAGACCCAGTACTTC,CASRPDRNGQETQYF
TRBV6-5,many,.,TRBJ1-1,TGTGCCAGCAGTTCCACCGCACGCGACACTGAAGCTTTCTTT,CASSSTARDTEAFF
TRBV5-1,.,TRBD2,TRBJ2-5,TGTGCCAGCAGCACAACTAGCGGAAGGGCCTGGGAGACCCAGTGCTTC,CASSTTSGRAWETQCF
TRBV12-3/TRBV12-4,.,TRBD1,TRBJ1-3,TGTGCCAGCAGCCCGGACTCCCAGGGGGCATATGGCTACACCATATATTTT,CASSPDSQGAYGYTIYF
TRBV7-2,.,.,TRBJ1-3,TGTGCCAGCAGCTTACCCTCGAGGGGAGGAACCACCATATACTTT,CASSLPSRGGTTIYF
TRBV7-3,few,.,TRBJ2-3,TGTGCCAGCAGCTTAACTCGTCGGGATCCAGATACGCAGTATTTT,CASSLTRRDPDTQYF
TRBV7-9,many,TRBD1,TRBJ2-2,TGTGCCAGCAGCGCAAGGGGGCCAAGTAAATTCGCCGGGGAGCTGTTTTTT,CASSARGPSKFAGELFF
TRBV15,many,.,TRBJ2-2,TGTGCCACCAGGGTTTCCACCGGGGAGCTGTTTTTT,CATRVSTGELFF
TRBV10-3,.,.,TRBJ1-1,TGTGCCATCCGAGACAGTCTCTCCCACAAAACGAACGCTGAAGCTTTCTTT,CAIRDSLSHKTNAEAFF
TRBV7-8,.,.,TRBJ1-1,TGTGCCAGCAGCTCCGGGCTAGGGCAGGGAGGTAGGGCTTTCTTT,CASSSGLGQGGRAFF
TRBV2,.,.,TRBJ2-7,TGTGCCAGCAGTGGGCTCCTCCCGTACGAGCAGTACTTC,CASSGLLPYEQYF
TRBV9,.,TRBD1,TRBJ1-2,TGCGCCAGCAGCCCGGACAGGAACAATGGCTACACCTTC,CASSPDRNNGYTF
TRBV6-1,.,TRBD1,TRBJ1-1,TGTGCCAGCAGTACCCGGACAGGGGGCCCCACGAACACTGAAGCTTTCTTT,CASSTRTGGPTNTEAFF
TRBV5-1,many,TRBD1,TRBJ1-5,TGCGCCAGCAGCTTAGGGGGCGCAGAGAATCAGCCCCAGCATTTT,CASSLGGAENQPQHF
TRBV10-2,.,TRBD2,TRBJ2-2,TGCGCCAGCAGTGAGACTAGCGGGACTGCTCTCACCGGGGAGCTGTTTTTT,CASSETSGTALTGELFF
TRBV10-3,many,TRBD2,TRBJ2-3,TGTGCCATCAGTGATGGAGCGGGAGGGCCTGATACGCAGTATTTT,CAISDGAGGPDTQYF
TRBV14,.,TRBD1,TRBJ1-5,TGTGCCAGCAGCCAAGGGGCGGGACAGGGCAATCAGCCCCAGCATTTT,CASSQGAGQGNQPQHF
TRBV12-3/TRBV12-4,many,.,TRBJ1-2,TGTGCCAGCACTAAGGGCGCAGCTAACTATGGCTACACCTTC,CASTKGAANYGYTF
TRBV25-1,.,TRBD1,TRBJ1-1,TGTGCCAGCAGTGCTAGAGGACCACACAGGGGGGACACTGAAGCTTTCTTT,CASSARGPHRGDTEAFF
TRBV9,many,.,TRBJ2-3,TGTGCCAGCAGCGTAGTATGGGCAGATACGCAGTATTTT,CASSVVWADTQYF
TRBV7-2,many,.,TRBJ2-7,TGTGCCAGCAGCTTAGGTGCGGGGGCGCGCGAGCAGTACTTC,CASSLGAGAREQYF
TRBV11-1,.,TRBD2,TRBJ2-5,TGTGCCAGCAGCGCCAAGGGACTAGCGGGCCAAGAGACCCAGTACTTC,CASSAKGLAGQETQYF
TRBV2,many,.,TRBJ2-5,TGTGCCAGCAGTCTACAGGGAGGTGAGACCCAGTACTTC,CASSLQGGETQYF
TRBV24-1,many,.,TRBJ1-1,TGTGCCACCAGAGGTCCACAGAATACGAACACTGAAGCTTTCTTT,CATRGPQNTNTEAFF
TRBV18,many,.,TRBJ2-6,TGTGCCAGCTCACCGGCCGGGACTGGGGCCAACGTCCTGACTTTC,CASSPAGTGANVLTF
TRBV10-3,many,TRBD2,TRBJ2-3,TGTGCCATCGGGAGCGGGAGGGCTGTTTACGGCACAGATACGCAGTATTTT,CAIGSGRAVYGTDTQYF
TRBV19,.,TRBD1,TRBJ2-2,TGTGCCAGTAGTACCCCCGGGACAGGGTGGAGTCCCGGGGAGCTGTTTTTT,CASSTPGTGWSPGELFF
TRBV5-1,many,.,TRBJ2-7,TGCGCCAGCAGCCGGACTACCCAAAGGGGCTACGAGCAGTACTTC,CASSRTTQRGYEQYF
TRBV9,many,.,TRBJ2-7,TGTGCCAGCAGCGTAGGACTCAACGACTACGAGCAGTACTTC,CASSVGLNDYEQYF
TRBV20-1,many,.,TRBJ1-2,TGCAGTGCGGATCGGGCCTTTAACTATGGCTACACCTTC,CSADRAFNYGYTF
TRBV2,once,TRBD1,TRBJ1-5,TGTGCCAGCCTTCAGTCGACAGGGCCTCAGCATTTT,CASLQSTGPQHF
TRBV7-2,.,TRBD1,TRBJ2-2,TGTGCCAGCAGCCGCCGGGACAGGGCCGGGGAGCTGTTTTTT,CASSRRDRAGELFF
TRBV15,once,.,TRBJ1-4,TGTGCCACCAGCAGAGATCGTTATGAAAAACTGTTTTTT,CATSRDRYEKLFF
TRBV10-3,few,.,TRBJ1-4,TGTGCCATCAGTGGGGACATCTGGACCACTGGGGAAAAACTGTTTTTT,CAISGDIWTTGEKLFF
TRBV7-9,.,.,TRBJ1-4,TGTGCCAGCAGCACCCACCTGGGTGAAAAACTGTTTTTT,CASSTHLGEKLFF
TRBV13,many,TRBD2,TRBJ2-7,TGTGCCAGCAGCTCGGGACTAGCGGGACGTTACGAGCAGTACTTC,CASSSGLAGRYEQYF
TRBV5-1,many,TRBD1,TRBJ2-7,TGCGCCAGCAGTTCGCGACAGGGGGATCGGTCCGAGCAGTACTTC,CASSSRQGDRSEQYF
TRBV2,.,.,TRBJ1-1,TGTGCCAGCAGACAAGGGGCGAGGAACACTGAAGCTTTCTTT,CASRQGARNTEAFF
TRBV7-2,.,.,TRBJ1-5,TGTGCCAGCAGCTTAGCCGGGAGACCGAATCAGCCCCAGCATTTT,CASSLAGRPNQPQHF
TRBV15,many,.,TRBJ1-1,TGTGCCACCAGCAGGGCGGACCTTGAGACTGAAGCTTTCTTT,CATSRADLETEAFF
TRBV2,few,.,TRBJ1-3,TGTGCCAGCAGTTTATATGCCCCGGACCCGGTAGCTGGAAACACCATATATTTT,CASSLYAPDPVAGNTIYF
TRBV20-1,few,TRBD2,TRBJ2-1,TGCAGTGCTAGAGTTCTAGCGGGAGGAACCTACAATGAGCAGTTCTTC,CSARVLAGGTYNEQFF
TRBV28,.,.,TRBJ2-3,TGTGCCAGCAGCTGGGCGCAAGATACGCAGTATTTT,CASSWAQDTQYF
TRBV9,.,.,TRBJ1-6,TGTGCCAGCAGCGCCGGGGCCAATTCACCCCTCCACTTT,CASSAGANSPLHF
TRBV20-1,many,.,TRBJ2-7,TGCAGTGCTAGAGATCTAGGTATTACGTCCTACGAGCAGTACTTC,CSARDLGITSYEQYF
TRBV2,.,TRBD2,TRBJ2-3,TGTGCCAGCAGTGGTAGCGGGATGCTCACAGATACGCAGTATTTT,CASSGSGMLTDTQYF
TRBV7-9,.,TRBD1,TRBJ1-5,TGTGCCAGCAGCCCGGGACAGGGTGGCAATCAGCCCCAGCATTTT,CASSPGQGGNQPQHF
TRBV7-6,many,.,TRBJ2-2,TGTGCCAGCAGCGCCAGCTTTTCACTAAAGGGGAACACCGGGGAGCTGTTTTTT,CASSASFSLKGNTGELFF
TRBV9,.,.,TRBJ1-4,TGTGCCAGCAGCGTAGGACACCCACGACAGGAAAAACTGTTTTTT,CASSVGHPRQEKLFF
TRBV14,.,.,TRBJ2-7,TGTGCCAGCAGCCTAGACAGTATAGAGCAGTACTTC,CASSLDSIEQYF
TRBV28,few,TRBD2,TRBJ2-7,TGTGCCAGCAGTTCCCCAAGCGGGGTCCCATCCTACGAGCAGTACTTC,CASSSPSGVPSYEQYF
TRBV9,many,.,TRBJ1-1,TGTGCCAGCAGCGTAGGGTGGGGGACTGAAGCTTTCTTT,CASSVGWGTEAFF
TRBV7-2,.,.,TRBJ1-2,TGTGCCAGCAGCGCGCAGGGGATGAATGGCTACACCTTC,CASSAQGMNGYTF